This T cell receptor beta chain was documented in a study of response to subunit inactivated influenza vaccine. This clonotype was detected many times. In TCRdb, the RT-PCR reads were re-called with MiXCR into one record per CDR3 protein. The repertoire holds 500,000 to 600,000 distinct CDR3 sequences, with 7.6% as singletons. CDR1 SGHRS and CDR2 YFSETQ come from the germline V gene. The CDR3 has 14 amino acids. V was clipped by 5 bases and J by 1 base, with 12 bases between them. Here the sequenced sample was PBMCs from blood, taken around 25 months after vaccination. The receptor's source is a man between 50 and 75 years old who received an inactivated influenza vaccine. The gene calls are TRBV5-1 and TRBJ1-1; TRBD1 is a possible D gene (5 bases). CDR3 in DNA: TGCGCCAGCAGGATGGGGGAATGGAACACTGAAGCTTTCTTT. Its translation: CASRMGEWNTEAFF.